The clone carrying this TCR beta chain was counted only a few times. Its antigen is as yet unknown. Those patients with uncontrolled infection, other autoimmune disease, pregnancy or lactation were excluded. The entry originates in a study of T cells in Graves' hyperthyroidism and ophthalmopathy. Findings and limits, study-wide: Blood also showed most of the thyroid clonotypes that were expanded above 0.001.

Researchers took RNA transcripts and amplified the TCR beta CDR3 regions from them. During a first-round RT-PCR of the TCR CDR3, the HTBI primer set was used. TCRdb re-analysed the multiplex PCR reads in MiXCR, keeping a single row per CDR3 protein. The repertoire holds about 420,000 distinct CDR3 sequences, approximately 14% seen once, with about 4.9% in the top ten. The CDR3 totals 14 residues. Germline-derived CDR1 and CDR2 are LGHDT and YNNKEL (reference sequence). V lost 3 bases to trimming and J lost 3 bases, with 6 bases between them. The TCR was taken from a woman aged 18-35 years with Graves' hyperthyroidism. J is TRBJ2-6 and V is TRBV3-1; no clear D gene. Sequenced input: blood. The CDR3 loop reads CASSQGGGANVLTF. In nucleotides, the CDR3 is TGTGCCAGCAGCCAGGGTGGTGGGGCCAACGTCCTGACTTTC.